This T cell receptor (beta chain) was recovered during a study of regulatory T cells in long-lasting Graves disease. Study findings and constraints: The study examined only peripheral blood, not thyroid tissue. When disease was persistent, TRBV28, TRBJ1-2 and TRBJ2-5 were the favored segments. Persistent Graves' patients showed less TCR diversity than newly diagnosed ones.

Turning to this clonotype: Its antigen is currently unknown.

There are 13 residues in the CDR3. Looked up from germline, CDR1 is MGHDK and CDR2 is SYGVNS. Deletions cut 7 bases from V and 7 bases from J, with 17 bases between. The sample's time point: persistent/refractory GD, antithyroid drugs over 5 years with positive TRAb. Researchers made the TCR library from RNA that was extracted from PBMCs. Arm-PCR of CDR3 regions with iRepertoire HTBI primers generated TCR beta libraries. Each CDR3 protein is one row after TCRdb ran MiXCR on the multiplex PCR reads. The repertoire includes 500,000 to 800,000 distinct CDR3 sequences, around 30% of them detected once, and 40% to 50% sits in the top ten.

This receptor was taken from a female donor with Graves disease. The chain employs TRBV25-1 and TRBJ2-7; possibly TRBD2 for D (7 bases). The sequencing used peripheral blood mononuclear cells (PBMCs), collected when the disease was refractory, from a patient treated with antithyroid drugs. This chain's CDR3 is CASTPGASGEQYF. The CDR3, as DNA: TGTGCCAGCACCCCAGGGGCTAGCGGAGAGCAGTACTTC.